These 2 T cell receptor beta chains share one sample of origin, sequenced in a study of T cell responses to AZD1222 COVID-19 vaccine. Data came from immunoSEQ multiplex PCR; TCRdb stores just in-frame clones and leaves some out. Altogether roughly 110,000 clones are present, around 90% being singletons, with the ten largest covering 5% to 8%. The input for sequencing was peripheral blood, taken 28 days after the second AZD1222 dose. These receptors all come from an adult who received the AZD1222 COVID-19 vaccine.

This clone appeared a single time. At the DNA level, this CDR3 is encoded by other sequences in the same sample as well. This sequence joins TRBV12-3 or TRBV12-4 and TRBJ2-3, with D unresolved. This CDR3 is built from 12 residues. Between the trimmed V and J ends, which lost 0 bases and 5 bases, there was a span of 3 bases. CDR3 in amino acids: CASSLALDTQYF. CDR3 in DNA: TGTGCCAGCAGTTTAGCTTTAGATACGCAGTATTTT.

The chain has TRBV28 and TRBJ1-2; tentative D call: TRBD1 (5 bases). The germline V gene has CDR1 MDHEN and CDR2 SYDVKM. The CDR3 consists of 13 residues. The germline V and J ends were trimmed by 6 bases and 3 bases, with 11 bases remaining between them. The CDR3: CASRRGTYYGYTF. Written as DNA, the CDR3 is TGTGCCAGCAGACGCGGGACTTACTATGGCTACACCTTC.